This TCR beta chain is from a study of breast tumors, draining lymph nodes, adjacent tissues. In TCRdb, the multiplex PCR reads were re-called with MiXCR into one record per CDR3 protein. The sample contains 200,000 to 300,000 distinct CDR3 sequences, 30% of which appear only once. This clonotype was counted ten times or more. The antigen is not known. The lymph nodes were axillary draining lymph nodes from breast cancer patients. Study results and limitations: Luminal-like breast cancer showed significantly greater tumor-nontumor repertoire similarity than basal-like breast cancer did. Tumors had less TCR diversity than lymph nodes, more than nontumor tissue.

From germline, CDR1 is MNHNS and CDR2 SASEGT. CDR3 length: 14 amino acids. V was pared by 6 bases and J by 4 bases, with 7 bases of the junction left unmatched. The sequence was obtained from a female donor with breast cancer. Some clones in this sample may be carry-over from other donors' samples. The sample consisted of axillary lymph node tissue. The rearrangement uses TRBV6-1 and TRBJ1-2, with 8 bases fitting TRBD1. CDR3 amino acids: CASRAGQGPYGYTF. The CDR3 DNA reads TGTGCCAGCAGGGCTGGACAGGGTCCCTATGGCTACACCTTC.